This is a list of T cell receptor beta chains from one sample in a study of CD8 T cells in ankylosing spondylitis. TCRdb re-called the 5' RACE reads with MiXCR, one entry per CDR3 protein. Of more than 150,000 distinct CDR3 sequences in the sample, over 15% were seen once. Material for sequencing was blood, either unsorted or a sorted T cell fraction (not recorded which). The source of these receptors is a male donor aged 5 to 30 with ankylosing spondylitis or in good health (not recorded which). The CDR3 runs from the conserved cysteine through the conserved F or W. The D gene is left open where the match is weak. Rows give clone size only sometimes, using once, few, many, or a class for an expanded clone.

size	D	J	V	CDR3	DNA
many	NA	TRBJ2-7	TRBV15	CATSTNLPPRIFGPYEQYF	TGTGCCACCAGTACTAATCTCCCCCCTAGGATCTTTGGGCCGTACGAGCAGTACTTC
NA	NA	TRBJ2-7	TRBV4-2	CASSQASISYEQYF	TGTGCCAGCAGCCAAGCGTCGATCTCCTACGAGCAGTACTTC
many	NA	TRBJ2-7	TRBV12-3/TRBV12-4	CASSLGTLYEQYF	TGTGCCAGCAGTTTGGGGACCCTCTACGAGCAGTACTTC
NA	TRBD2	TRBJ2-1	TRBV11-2	CASSSTSANEQFF	TGTGCCAGCAGCTCGACTAGCGCAAATGAGCAGTTCTTC
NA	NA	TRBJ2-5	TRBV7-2	CASSPGRTQYF	TGTGCCAGCAGCCCAGGGCGGACCCAGTACTTC
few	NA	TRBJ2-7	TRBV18	CASSPVQGNYEQYF	TGTGCCAGCTCACCAGTCCAGGGGAACTACGAGCAGTACTTC
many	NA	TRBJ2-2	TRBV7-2	CASSPERLGGELFF	TGTGCCAGCAGCCCGGAGCGTCTCGGCGGGGAGCTGTTTTTT
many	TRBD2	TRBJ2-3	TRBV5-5	CASSPGLDEDTQYF	TGTGCCAGCAGCCCAGGACTAGATGAAGATACGCAGTATTTT
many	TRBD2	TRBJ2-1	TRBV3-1	CASSRLAGENEQFF	TGTGCCAGCAGCCGACTAGCGGGAGAGAATGAGCAGTTCTTC
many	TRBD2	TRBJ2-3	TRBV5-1	CASSLTGGSTDTQYF	TGCGCCAGCAGCTTAACGGGAGGCTCCACAGATACGCAGTATTTT
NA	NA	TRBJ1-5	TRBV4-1	CASSQVGRDQPQHF	TGCGCCAGCAGCCAAGTGGGCCGAGATCAGCCCCAGCATTTT
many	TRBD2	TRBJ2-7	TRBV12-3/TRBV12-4	CASSPGLAGGSSYEQYF	TGTGCCAGCAGTCCGGGACTAGCGGGAGGAAGCTCCTACGAGCAGTACTTC
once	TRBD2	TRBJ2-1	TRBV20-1	CSAWGASGSSSYNEQFF	TGCAGTGCTTGGGGGGCTAGCGGGTCCTCCTCCTACAATGAGCAGTTCTTC
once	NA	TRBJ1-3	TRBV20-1	CSAQTGSSGNTIYF	TGCAGTGCTCAGACAGGTTCTTCTGGAAACACCATATATTTT
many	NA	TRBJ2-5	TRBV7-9	CASSLGVGKFETQYF	TGTGCCAGCAGCTTAGGTGTAGGGAAATTCGAGACCCAGTACTTC
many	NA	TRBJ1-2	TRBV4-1	CASSPRLSNYGYTF	TGCGCCAGCAGCCCCCGGCTATCTAACTATGGCTACACCTTC
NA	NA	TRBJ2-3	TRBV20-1	CSAREISALITDTQYF	TGCAGTGCTAGAGAGATCAGCGCGCTAATCACAGATACGCAGTATTTT
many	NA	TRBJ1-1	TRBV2	CASSEASRRTEAFF	TGTGCCAGCAGTGAAGCGAGCAGGAGGACTGAAGCTTTCTTT
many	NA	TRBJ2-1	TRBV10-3	CAISEPSAAPNEQFF	TGTGCCATCAGTGAGCCAAGTGCGGCCCCCAATGAGCAGTTCTTC
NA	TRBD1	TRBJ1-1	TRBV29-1	CSVKTGGWTEAFF	TGCAGCGTTAAGACAGGGGGCTGGACTGAAGCTTTCTTT
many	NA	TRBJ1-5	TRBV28	CASKVGGNQPQHF	TGTGCCAGCAAAGTCGGGGGAAATCAGCCCCAGCATTTT
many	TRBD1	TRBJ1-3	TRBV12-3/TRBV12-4	CASSPGQGNTIYF	TGTGCCAGCAGCCCGGGACAGGGAAACACCATATATTTT
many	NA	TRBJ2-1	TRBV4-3	CASSQELTGKQFF	TGCGCCAGCAGCCAAGAGTTGACGGGGAAGCAGTTCTTC
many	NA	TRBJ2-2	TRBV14	CASSQDIGTGELFF	TGTGCCAGCAGCCAAGATATTGGCACCGGGGAGCTGTTTTTT
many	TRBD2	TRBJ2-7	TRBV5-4	CASSTGLAGEIYEQYF	TGTGCCAGCAGCACCGGACTAGCGGGAGAGATCTACGAGCAGTACTTC
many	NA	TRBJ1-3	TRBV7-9	CASSPGPGGITIYF	TGTGCCAGCAGCCCAGGGCCCGGAGGTATCACCATATATTTT
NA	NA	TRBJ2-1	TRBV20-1	CSALAPDEQFF	TGCAGTGCTCTAGCGCCGGATGAGCAGTTCTTC
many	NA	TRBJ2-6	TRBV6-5	CAIRGSGANVLTF	TGTGCCATTCGGGGCTCTGGGGCCAACGTCCTGACTTTC
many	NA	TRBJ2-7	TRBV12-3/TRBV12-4	CASSHLAVLPYEQYF	TGTGCCAGCAGCCATTTAGCGGTTCTACCCTACGAGCAGTACTTC
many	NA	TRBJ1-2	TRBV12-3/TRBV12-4	CASSNRETAIYGYTF	TGTGCCAGCAGTAACCGGGAAACCGCCATCTATGGCTACACCTTC
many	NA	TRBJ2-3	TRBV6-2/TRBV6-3	CASSLGPSDTQYF	TGTGCCAGCAGTTTGGGGCCTTCGGATACGCAGTATTTT
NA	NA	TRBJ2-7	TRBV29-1	CSAKVGGSYEQYF	TGCAGCGCTAAAGTGGGAGGCTCCTACGAGCAGTACTTC
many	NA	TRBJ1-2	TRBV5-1	CASSLQNYGYTF	TGCGCCAGCAGCTTACAAAACTATGGCTACACCTTC
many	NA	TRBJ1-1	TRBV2	CASMQEMNTEAFF	TGTGCCAGCATGCAGGAGATGAACACTGAAGCTTTCTTT
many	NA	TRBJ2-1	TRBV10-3	CAISEDPGGTYNEQFF	TGTGCCATCAGTGAGGACCCGGGTGGAACCTACAATGAGCAGTTCTTC
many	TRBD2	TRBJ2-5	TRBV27	CASSPERAGSLTQETQYF	TGTGCCAGCAGTCCAGAGAGAGCGGGATCCTTGACCCAAGAGACCCAGTACTTC
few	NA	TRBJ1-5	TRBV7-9	CASTDQGQPQHF	TGTGCCAGCACCGACCAGGGTCAGCCCCAGCATTTT
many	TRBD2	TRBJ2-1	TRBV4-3	CASSQTMGQGGGLAGRSYNEQFF	TGCGCCAGCAGCCAAACGATGGGACAGGGAGGTGGACTAGCGGGCCGTTCCTACAATGAGCAGTTCTTC
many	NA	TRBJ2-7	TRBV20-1	CSARVGTRPYEQYF	TGCAGTGCTAGAGTTGGCACTAGACCCTACGAGCAGTACTTC
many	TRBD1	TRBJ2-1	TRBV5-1	CASSGDRGKTNEQFF	TGCGCCAGCAGCGGCGACAGGGGCAAGACCAATGAGCAGTTCTTC
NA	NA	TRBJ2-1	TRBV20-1	CSARDRPNNEQFF	TGCAGTGCTAGAGACAGGCCGAACAATGAGCAGTTCTTC
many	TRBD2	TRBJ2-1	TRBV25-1	CASSERGVSGSGQFF	TGTGCCAGCAGTGAGAGAGGGGTTAGCGGGAGTGGGCAGTTCTTC
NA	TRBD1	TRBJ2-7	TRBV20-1	CSARDMTGEPYEQYF	TGCAGTGCTAGAGATATGACAGGGGAACCTTACGAGCAGTACTTC
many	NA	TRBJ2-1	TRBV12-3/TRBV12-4	CASSIGPRSYNEQFF	TGTGCCAGCAGCATCGGACCCCGCTCCTACAATGAGCAGTTCTTC
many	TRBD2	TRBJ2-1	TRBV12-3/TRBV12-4	CASSSPRREVNEQFF	TGTGCCAGCAGTTCCCCACGGCGGGAGGTCAATGAGCAGTTCTTC
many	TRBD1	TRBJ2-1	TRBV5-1	CASSLVSGGASNEQFF	TGCGCCAGCAGCTTGGTGTCAGGGGGCGCCTCGAATGAGCAGTTCTTC
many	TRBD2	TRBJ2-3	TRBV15	CATSPRLAGGADTQYF	TGTGCCACCAGCCCCCGACTAGCGGGAGGGGCAGATACGCAGTATTTT
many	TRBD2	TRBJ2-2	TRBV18	CASSPSSSGRNTGELFF	TGTGCCAGCTCACCAAGCTCTAGCGGGAGGAACACCGGGGAGCTGTTTTTT
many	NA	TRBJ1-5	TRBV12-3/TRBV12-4	CASSSLIRSNQPQHF	TGTGCCAGCAGTTCTTTGATAAGAAGCAATCAGCCCCAGCATTTT
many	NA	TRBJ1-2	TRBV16	CASSQSRDYGYTF	TGTGCCAGCAGCCAATCTAGGGACTATGGCTACACCTTC
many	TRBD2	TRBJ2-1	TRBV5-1	CASSEGGLAGNNEQFF	TGCGCCAGCAGCGAAGGGGGCCTAGCGGGAAACAATGAGCAGTTCTTC